This entry lists 13 T cell receptor beta chains sequenced from one sample in a study of blood T cell repertoires in COVID-19. Sequencing used immunoSEQ multiplex PCR; TCRdb keeps in-frame clones, though not all of them. Counted here are about 110,000 clones, around 75% occurring once; the ten biggest clones make up approximately 0.9%. The source material was peripheral blood. These receptors were collected from a human donor with acute or convalescent COVID-19. The donor label of this sample is uncertain.

The chain is built from TRBV6-5 and TRBJ2-5; 8 positions match TRBD2. J was trimmed by 4 bases and V by 6 bases; bases with no gene match: 10. CDR3 length: 15 residues. Germline CDR1 and CDR2: MNHEY and SVGAGI. The CDR3 coding sequence is TGTGCCAGCAGACAAAGCGGGGGCCTTGGAGAGACCCAGTACTTC. Translated, it gives CASRQSGGLGETQYF.

This clone was observed once. The rearrangement links TRBV2 to TRBJ1-5; 7 bases are shared with TRBD1. CDR1 and CDR2 from the germline V gene are SNHLY and FYNNEI. Unmatched junction bases numbered 7, after V lost 4 bases and J lost 4 bases. The CDR3 consists of 15 residues. CDR3 in DNA: TGTGCCAGCAGTGGAGGAACAGGGGTGAATCAGCCCCAGCATTTT. Translating it yields CASSGGTGVNQPQHF.

The chain recombines TRBV4-1 with TRBJ2-1, with 13 bases lining up with TRBD2. Germline V gene lookup returns CDR1 MGHRA and CDR2 YSYEKL. The V and J ends lost 3 bases and 7 bases, in that order; junction bases with no gene match: 6. The CDR3 has 16 amino acids. This chain's CDR3 is CASSHYGLAGANEQFF. The CDR3 nucleotides read TGCGCCAGCAGCCACTATGGACTAGCGGGGGCTAATGAGCAGTTCTTC.

This clone was counted a few times. The chain couples TRBV4-2 to TRBJ1-2; TRBD1 matches at 7 bases. V trimming: 1 base; J trimming: 7 bases; junction bases outside the gene matches: 6. This CDR3 is built from 14 residues. CDR1 is LGHNA, CDR2 YNFKEQ, per germline. CDR3 loop: CASSQAVRGFGYTF. DNA for the CDR3: TGTGCCAGCAGCCAAGCTGTCAGGGGGTTTGGCTACACCTTC.

The rearrangement uses TRBV11-2 and TRBJ2-2, with D maybe TRBD2 (6 bases). CDR3 length: 15 amino acids. CDR1 and CDR2 from the germline V gene are SGHAT and FQNNGV. V was trimmed by 5 bases and J by 6 bases, leaving 16 bases between them. CDR3 in DNA: TGTGCCAGCAGCCCCAGGACGGGGGTCGCCGGGGAGCTGTTTTTT. Its protein is CASSPRTGVAGELFF.

This clone was detected a few times. Distinct nucleotide sequences in the sample also encode this CDR3. The chain combines TRBV11-2 with TRBJ2-7; 8 bases line up with TRBD1. Germline CDR1 is SGHAT and CDR2 is FQNNGV. This CDR3 is built from 14 residues. Trimming at V came to 3 bases and at J to 2 bases, leaving 3 bases not matched to a gene. The DNA for the CDR3 is TGTGCCAGCAGCTTGGGGACAGGAGCCTACGAGCAGTACTTC. It specifies CASSLGTGAYEQYF.

The chain links TRBV23-1 to TRBJ1-5; 7 bases are a match to TRBD1. TRBV23-1 is classed as an ORF, of uncertain function. Germline trimming cut 5 bases from V and 4 bases from J; bases unmatched to any gene: 5. This CDR3 has 14 residues. In DNA form, the CDR3 reads TGCGCCAGCAGTTTGGACAGGCCTAATCAGCCCCAGCATTTT. This translates into CASSLDRPNQPQHF.

The gene calls are TRBV6-5 and TRBJ1-5; possibly TRBD1 for D (5 bases). Germline V gene sequence: CDR1 MNHEY, CDR2 SVGAGI. The V end lost 10 bases, the J end lost 2 bases, and 15 bases lay between the germline ends. This CDR3 is 14 amino acids long. CDR3 sequence: CATYYRLGNQPQHF. The CDR3 nucleotides read TGTGCCACCTATTACAGGTTAGGCAATCAGCCCCAGCATTTT.

The chain carries TRBV18 and TRBJ1-1; tentative D call: TRBD1 (6 bases). Trimming shortened V by 3 bases and J by 5 bases, and 13 bases separated the two germline ends. The CDR3 totals 14 residues. Germline CDR1 KGHSH, CDR2 LQKENI. The CDR3 sequence: CASSPLGAGTEAFF. The CDR3 DNA sequence: TGTGCCAGCTCACCTTTGGGGGCGGGTACTGAAGCTTTCTTT.

The gene calls are TRBV2 and TRBJ1-1; D perhaps matches TRBD1 (6 bases). The V gene lost 7 bases and the J gene lost 3 bases, with 12 bases spanning the gap. The CDR3 contains 13 residues. Germline CDR1 SNHLY, CDR2 FYNNEI. The CDR3 loop is CASTVNRDTEAFF. CDR3 sequence (DNA): TGTGCCAGCACCGTTAACAGGGACACTGAAGCTTTCTTT.

The chain recombines TRBV20-1 with TRBJ2-1, with D uncertain. Looked up from germline, CDR1 is DFQATT and CDR2 is SNEGSKA (reference sequence). The CDR3 length is 11 residues. V was shortened by 5 bases and J by 7 bases, with 9 bases between the two germline ends. The chain's CDR3 is CSAAARNEQFF. The CDR3 DNA follows: TGCAGTGCTGCGGCTAGGAATGAGCAGTTCTTC.

This clone was recorded at least ten times. The V gene is TRBV12-5, the J gene TRBJ2-5; 11 nucleotides line up with TRBD2. The CDR3 extends over 16 amino acids. V dropped 5 bases and J dropped 5; count of bases not matched to a gene: 10. Germline V gene lookup returns CDR1 LGHNT and CDR2 FRNRAP. The CDR3 is CASGLFSGGAGETQYF. DNA of the CDR3: TGTGCTAGTGGTCTCTTTAGCGGGGGGGCCGGGGAGACCCAGTACTTC. The variable domain in full, completed from reference TRBV12-5 and TRBJ2-5, reads DARVTQTPRHKVTEMGQEVTMRCQPILGHNTVFWYRQTMMQGLELLAYFRNRAPLDDSGMPKDRFSAEMPDATLATLKIQPSEPRDSAVYFCASGLFSGGAGETQYFGPGTRLLVL.

This chain joins TRBV14 and TRBJ2-2; 9 positions agree with TRBD1. Trimming at V came to 4 bases and at J to 6 bases, leaving 9 bases not matched to a gene. The CDR3 runs to 16 residues. The germline gives CDR1 SGHDN, CDR2 FVKESK. CDR3 nucleotide sequence: TGTGCCAGCAGCCGAGATGGGACAGGGATTTCCGGGGAGCTGTTTTTT. It is translated as CASSRDGTGISGELFF.